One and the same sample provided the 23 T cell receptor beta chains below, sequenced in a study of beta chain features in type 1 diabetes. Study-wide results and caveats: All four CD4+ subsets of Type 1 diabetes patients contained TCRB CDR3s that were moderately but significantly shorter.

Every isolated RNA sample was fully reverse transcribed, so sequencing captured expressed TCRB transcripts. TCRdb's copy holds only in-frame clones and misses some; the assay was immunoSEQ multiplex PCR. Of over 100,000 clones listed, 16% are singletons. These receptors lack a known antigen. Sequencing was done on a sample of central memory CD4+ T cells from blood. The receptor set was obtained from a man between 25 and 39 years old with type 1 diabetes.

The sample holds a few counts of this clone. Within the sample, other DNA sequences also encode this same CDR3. CDR3 region: CASRARSYEQYF. The CDR3 DNA is TGTGCCAGCAGGGCCCGGAGCTACGAGCAGTACTTC. The chain carries TRBV6-5 and TRBJ2-7; D is ambiguous. Trimming took 6 bases from V and 3 from J, leaving 9 bases between them. The CDR3 runs 12 residues. CDR1 is MNHEY and CDR2 is SVGAGI in the germline V gene.

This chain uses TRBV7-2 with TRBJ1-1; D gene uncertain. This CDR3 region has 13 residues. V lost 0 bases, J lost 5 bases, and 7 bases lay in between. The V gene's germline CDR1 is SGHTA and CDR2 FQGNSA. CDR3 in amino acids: CASSLAQDTEAFF. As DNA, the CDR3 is TGTGCCAGCAGCTTAGCGCAGGATACTGAAGCTTTCTTT. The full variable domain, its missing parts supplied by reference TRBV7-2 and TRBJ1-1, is GAGVSQSPSNKVTEKGKDVELRCDPISGHTALYWYRQSLGQGLEFLIYFQGNSAPDKSGLPSDRFSAERTGGSVSTLTIQRTQQEDSAVYLCASSLAQDTEAFFGQGTRLTVV.

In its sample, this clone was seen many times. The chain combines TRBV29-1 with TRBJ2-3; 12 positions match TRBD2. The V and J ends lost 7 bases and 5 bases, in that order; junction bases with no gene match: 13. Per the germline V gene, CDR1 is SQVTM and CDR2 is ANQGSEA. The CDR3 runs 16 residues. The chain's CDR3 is CSAERSSGGAKDTQYF. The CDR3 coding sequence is TGCAGCGCAGAGAGGTCTAGCGGGGGGGCAAAAGATACGCAGTATTTT.

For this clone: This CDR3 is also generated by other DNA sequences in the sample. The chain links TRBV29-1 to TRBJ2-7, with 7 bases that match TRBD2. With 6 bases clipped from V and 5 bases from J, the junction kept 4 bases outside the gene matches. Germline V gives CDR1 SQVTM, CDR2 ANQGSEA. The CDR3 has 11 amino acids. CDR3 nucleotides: TGCAGCGTGGGAGGGTCGCACGAGCAGTACTTC. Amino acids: CSVGGSHEQYF.

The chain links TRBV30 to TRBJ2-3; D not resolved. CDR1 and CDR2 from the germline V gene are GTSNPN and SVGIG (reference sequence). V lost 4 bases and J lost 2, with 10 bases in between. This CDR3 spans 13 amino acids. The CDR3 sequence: CAWNYGHTDTQYF. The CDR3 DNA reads TGTGCCTGGAACTATGGTCACACAGATACGCAGTATTTT.

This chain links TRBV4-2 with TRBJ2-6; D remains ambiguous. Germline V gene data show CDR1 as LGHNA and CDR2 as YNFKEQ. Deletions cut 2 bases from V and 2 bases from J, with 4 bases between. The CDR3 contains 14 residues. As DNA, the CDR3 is TGTGCCAGCAGCCAAAGTACTGGGGCCAACGTCCTGACTTTC. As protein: CASSQSTGANVLTF.

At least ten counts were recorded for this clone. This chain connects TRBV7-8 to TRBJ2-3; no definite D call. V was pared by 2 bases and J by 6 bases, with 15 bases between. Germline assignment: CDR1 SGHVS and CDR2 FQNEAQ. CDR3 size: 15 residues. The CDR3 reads CASSLRGAVTDTQYF. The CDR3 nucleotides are TGTGCCAGCAGCTTACGTGGTGCAGTAACCGATACGCAGTATTTT.

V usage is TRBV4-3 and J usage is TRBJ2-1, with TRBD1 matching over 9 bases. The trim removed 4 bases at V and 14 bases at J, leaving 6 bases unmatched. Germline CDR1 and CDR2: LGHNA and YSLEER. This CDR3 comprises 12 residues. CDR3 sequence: CASSPGQGKEFF. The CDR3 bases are TGCGCCAGCAGCCCCGGACAGGGGAAAGAGTTCTTC.

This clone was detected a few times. This CDR3 reads CASSEGQPLTEKLFF. In DNA, the CDR3 is TGTGCCAGCAGTGAGGGACAGCCGCTAACTGAAAAACTGTTTTTT. V is TRBV6-1 and J is TRBJ1-4, with TRBD1 identical over 7 bases. The CDR3 length is 15 residues. CDR1 is MNHNS, CDR2 SASEGT, per germline. Trimming removed 3 bases from V and 7 bases from J; junction bases left unmatched: 8.

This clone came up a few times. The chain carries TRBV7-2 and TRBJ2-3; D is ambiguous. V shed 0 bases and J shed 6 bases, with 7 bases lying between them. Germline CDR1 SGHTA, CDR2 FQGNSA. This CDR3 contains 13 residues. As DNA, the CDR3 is TGTGCCAGCAGCTTAGCCCCAAGGGATACGCAGTATTTT. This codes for CASSLAPRDTQYF.

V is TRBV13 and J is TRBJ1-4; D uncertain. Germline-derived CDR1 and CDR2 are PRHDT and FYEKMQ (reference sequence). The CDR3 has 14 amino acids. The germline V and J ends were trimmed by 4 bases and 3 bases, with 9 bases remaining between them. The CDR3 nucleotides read TGTGCCAGCAGCTCGCAGACGGCTAATGAAAAACTGTTTTTT. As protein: CASSSQTANEKLFF.

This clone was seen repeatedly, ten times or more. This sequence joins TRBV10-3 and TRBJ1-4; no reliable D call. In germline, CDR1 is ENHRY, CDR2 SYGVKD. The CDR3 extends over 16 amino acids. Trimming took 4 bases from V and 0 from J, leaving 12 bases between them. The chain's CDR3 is CAISGGGIATNEKLFF. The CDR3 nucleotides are TGTGCCATCAGTGGCGGCGGTATTGCAACTAATGAAAAACTGTTTTTT.

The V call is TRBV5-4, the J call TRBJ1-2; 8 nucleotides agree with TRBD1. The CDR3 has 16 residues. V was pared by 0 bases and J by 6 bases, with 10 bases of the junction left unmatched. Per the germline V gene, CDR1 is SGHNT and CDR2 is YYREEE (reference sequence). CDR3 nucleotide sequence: TGTGCCAGCAGCTTGGGTCATCCCGGACAGGGAGATGGCTACACCTTC. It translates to CASSLGHPGQGDGYTF.

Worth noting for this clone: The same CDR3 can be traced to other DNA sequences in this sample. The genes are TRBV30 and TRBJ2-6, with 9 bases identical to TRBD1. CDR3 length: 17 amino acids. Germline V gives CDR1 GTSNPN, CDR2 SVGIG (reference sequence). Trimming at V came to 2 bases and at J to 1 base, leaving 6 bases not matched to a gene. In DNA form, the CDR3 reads TGTGCCTGGAGTAGGGACAGGGTGAGGTCTGGGGCCAACGTCCTGACTTTC. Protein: CAWSRDRVRSGANVLTF.

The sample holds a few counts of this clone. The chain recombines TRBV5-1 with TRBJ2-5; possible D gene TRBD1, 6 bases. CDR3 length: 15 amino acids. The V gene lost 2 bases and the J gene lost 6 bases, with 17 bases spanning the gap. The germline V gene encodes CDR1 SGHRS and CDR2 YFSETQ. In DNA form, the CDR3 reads TGCGCCAGCAGCTTAAGGCAGGGGTCTGATAAGACCCAGTACTTC. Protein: CASSLRQGSDKTQYF.

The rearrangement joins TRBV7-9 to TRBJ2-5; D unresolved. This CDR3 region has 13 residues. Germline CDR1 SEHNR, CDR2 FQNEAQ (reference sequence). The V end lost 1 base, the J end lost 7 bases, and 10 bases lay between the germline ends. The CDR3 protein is CASSLELTGTQYF. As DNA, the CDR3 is TGTGCCAGCAGCTTAGAACTGACGGGGACCCAGTACTTC.

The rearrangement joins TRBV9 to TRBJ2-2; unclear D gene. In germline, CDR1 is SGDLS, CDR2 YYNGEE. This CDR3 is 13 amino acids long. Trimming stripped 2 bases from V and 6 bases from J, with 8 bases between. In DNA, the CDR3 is TGTGCCAGCAGCGTCTACAAGGCCGGGGAGCTGTTTTTT. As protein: CASSVYKAGELFF.

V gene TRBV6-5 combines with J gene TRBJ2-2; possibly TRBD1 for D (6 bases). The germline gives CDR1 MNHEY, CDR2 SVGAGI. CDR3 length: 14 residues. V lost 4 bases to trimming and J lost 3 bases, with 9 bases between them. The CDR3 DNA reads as TGTGCCAGCAGTTCGGGACAAGACACCGGGGAGCTGTTTTTT. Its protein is CASSSGQDTGELFF.

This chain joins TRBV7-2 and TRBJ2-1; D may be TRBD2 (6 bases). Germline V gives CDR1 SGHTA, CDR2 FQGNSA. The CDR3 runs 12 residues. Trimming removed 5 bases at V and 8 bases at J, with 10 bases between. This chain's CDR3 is CASSPGRHEQFF. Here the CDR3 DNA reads TGTGCCAGCAGCCCGGGGAGGCATGAGCAGTTCTTC.

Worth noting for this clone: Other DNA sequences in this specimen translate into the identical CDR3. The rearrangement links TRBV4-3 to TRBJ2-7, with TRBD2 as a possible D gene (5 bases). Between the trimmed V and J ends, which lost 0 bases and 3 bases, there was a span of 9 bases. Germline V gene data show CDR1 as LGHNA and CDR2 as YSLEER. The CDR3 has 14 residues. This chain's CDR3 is CASSQDRGFYEQYF. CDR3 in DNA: TGCGCCAGCAGCCAAGACCGAGGGTTCTACGAGCAGTACTTC.

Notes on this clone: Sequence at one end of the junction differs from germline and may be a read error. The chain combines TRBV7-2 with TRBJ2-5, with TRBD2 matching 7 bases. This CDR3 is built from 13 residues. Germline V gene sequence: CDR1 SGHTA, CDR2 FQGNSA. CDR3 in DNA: TGTGCCAGCAGCCTAGCGGCCCAAGAGACCCAGTACTTC. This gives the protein CASSLAAQETQYF.

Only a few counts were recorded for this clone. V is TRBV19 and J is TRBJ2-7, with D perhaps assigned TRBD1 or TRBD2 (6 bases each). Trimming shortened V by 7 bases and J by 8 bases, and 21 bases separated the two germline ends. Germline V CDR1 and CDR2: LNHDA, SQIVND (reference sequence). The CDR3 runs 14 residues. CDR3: CASTEEGVSDKQYF. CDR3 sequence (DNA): TGTGCCAGTACCGAGGAGGGGGTCTCCGACAAGCAGTACTTC.

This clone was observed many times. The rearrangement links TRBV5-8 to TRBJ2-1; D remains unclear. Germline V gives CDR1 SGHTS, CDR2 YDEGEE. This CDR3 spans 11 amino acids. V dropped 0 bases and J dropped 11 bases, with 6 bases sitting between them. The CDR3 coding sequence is TGTGCCAGCAGCTTGGAGATCAAGCAGTTCTTC. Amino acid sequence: CASSLEIKQFF.